This TCR beta chain is from a study of shared clonotypes between healthy human individuals (dated by TCRdb to 2019 to 2021). Broadly, across the study: A couple of women and three men aged 18 to 49 years were included in the cohort. For each donor, CD4 naive and CD4 memory were each run on three plates, CD8 naive on two plates, and CD8 memory on one plate. To estimate repertoire size and how much clonotypes are shared between individuals, the study performed deep sequencing of blood TCR repertoires from a few healthy adults. Different laboratories and diverse techniques were used to prepare libraries and sequence TCR repertoires, to increase sequencing depth and limit assay-specific biases. Per donor, leukapheresis produced somewhere between about 0.85 and 8.9 billion PBMCs. Study-level results and caveats: Pairwise subsampling indicated that sequencing depth was expected to affect the degree of clonotype sharing among donors. About 5% of naive CD4, 3% to 3.5% of naive CD8, 2.3% of memory CD4, and approximately 0.4% of memory CD8 clonotypes were shared across a few donors. Clonotypes shared by all four sorted-subset donors showed higher generation probabilities than non-shared clonotypes. Even with the large sequencing depth, rarefaction of the sorted-subset datasets indicated that sequencing was incomplete. The small number of donors limited the genetic and exposure-history diversity represented. Naive subsets generally had larger estimated clonotype richness than memory subsets. Sampling was limited to blood, and TCR repertoires in tissue likely differ from TCR repertoires in blood.

As for this clone: Its antigen target is currently unknown. Per-base qualities were not stored, and no clone one base away is much larger.

CD8 naive samples were obtained by positive selection for CCR7 among CD45RO-negative cells, yielding a CD45RA+CCR7+ population from which TemRA cells were excluded. The donors were healthy, HIV-negative adults who had no recently reported acute infections or vaccinations. Only Caucasian adults living in Nashville, Tennessee, USA were represented among the donors. After blood collection by leukapheresis, PBMCs were isolated using Ficoll-Histopaque density gradient centrifugation and then cryopreserved in the vapor phase of liquid nitrogen. Analytical flow cytometry was used to check the purity and quantity of every magnetically sorted T cell population. Genomic DNA was isolated from each sorted fraction and quantified by UV absorbance on a Nanodrop 2000c. TCR CDR3 regions were amplified from genomic DNA by multiplex PCR using the deep immunoSEQ assay. Extracted genomic DNA from each cell subset was distributed evenly across all wells of several immunoSEQ 96-well plates, and each plate was treated as a replicate. Each replicate PCR for sorted subsets received about 220 ng genomic DNA, equal to tens of thousands of T cell genomes. The purified libraries were quantified using a Qubit 3.0 fluorometer, sized with a Bioanalyzer 2100, and then quantified again using the KAPA Library Quantification kit. Every immunoSEQ 96-well plate was sequenced on a separate single-read 150-cycle Illumina NextSeq 550 flow cell. Processing in the source paper ran as follows. Because the immunoSEQ output held only junctional sequences and lacked quality scores, the filtering could not match the filtering applied to full-length reads. To assign V/J genes and CDR3, sequences were annotated against IMGT germline references using PyIR, a Python wrapper for IgBLAST v1.9. Reads were removed for weak V/J assignments (E-value above 1e-6), missing CDR3, stop codons, out-of-frame junctions, or ambiguous translated residues. V3J clonotypes were defined as sequences sharing an identical inferred V gene, J gene, and CDR3 amino acid sequence. Percentage overlap between repertoires was calculated by dividing the number of shared unique clonotypes by the size of the smaller repertoire. RTK rarefaction, the Chao1 estimator, and Recon v2.1 estimates of unobserved clonotypes were used to assess repertoire richness. Generation probabilities for all TCRbeta clonotypes obtained by the gDNA method from a few donors were computed using OLGA. TCRdb mirrors the immuneACCESS table, restricted to in-frame sequences. Some clones are absent from its copies; in checked studies, under half trace to an unresolved V gene, and the reason for the others is unknown. D and trimming come from the DNA, and the V and J calls and clone size come from that table. This sample has more than 2 million clones in its table, and just under 95% of those were observed once. Over 1.5% of the sample belongs to the ten largest clones.

This TCR derives from a man aged 18 to 29 in good health. Some clones in this sample may be carry-over from other donors' samples. Sequences were obtained from naive CD8+ T cells from PBMCs. The meaning of the sample's cell subset or site label: CD45RA+CCR7+.

The nucleotide sequence is TGCGCCAGCAGCAAAGGGACAGGGGAACGCGGCTACACCTTC. The translation is CASSKGTGERGYTF. The sequence is built from TRBV5-1 and TRBJ1-2; TRBD1 fits 10 bases in the junction. CDR1 is given as SGHRS and CDR2 as YFSETQ, both from the germline V gene. The CDR3, from cysteine to phenylalanine, totals 14 residues. Only CDR3 DNA is held: 42 bases, read in frame from base 1. Compared with germline, V lacks 4 bases and J lacks 8 bases; bases without a gene match: 8.